These 29 T cell receptor beta chains came from one sample sequenced in a study of graft-versus-host responses after intestinal transplantation. Profiling relied on immunoSEQ multiplex PCR, and the TCRdb table lists in-frame clones only, not all of them. The sample comprises 25,000 or so clones, more than 85% of which are singletons, and roughly 2.1% rests with the top ten. The sample here was PBMCs, taken roughly 41 days after intestinal transplant. Receptor source: a human patient who received an intestinal transplant, so some T cells may come from the graft donor.

J is TRBJ2-3 and V is TRBV7-2, with D perhaps TRBD1 (6 bases). CDR3 length: 11 residues. Germline V gives CDR1 SGHTA, CDR2 FQGNSA. V lost 4 bases, J lost 10 bases, and 9 bases lay in between. The DNA of the CDR3 is TGTGCCAGCAGCTCAGGGGAGCCGCAGTATTTT. Translating it yields CASSSGEPQYF.

The chain carries TRBV7-6 and TRBJ2-1; 7 nucleotides match TRBD2. After removal of 0 bases from V and 0 bases from J, the junction contained 2 bases not matched to a gene. This CDR3 spans 16 amino acids. CDR1 SGHVS and CDR2 FNYEAQ come from the germline V gene. CDR3 coding DNA: TGTGCCAGCAGCTTAGCGCGCGGGAGCTCCTACAATGAGCAGTTCTTC. Protein product: CASSLARGSSYNEQFF.

The chain has TRBV4-2 and TRBJ2-3; D ambiguous. Germline CDR1 reads LGHNA; CDR2 reads YNFKEQ. This CDR3 spans 18 amino acids. V was clipped by 3 bases and J by 4 bases, with 23 bases between them. The CDR3 DNA sequence: TGTGCCAGCAGCCAGCACCCACTTGGCCCATCGGGCCCAGATACGCAGTATTTT. Amino acid sequence: CASSQHPLGPSGPDTQYF.

The chain employs TRBV28 and TRBJ2-3; D gene unclear. There are 14 residues in the CDR3. V dropped 3 bases and J dropped 2 bases, with 9 bases sitting between them. Germline CDR1 MDHEN, CDR2 SYDVKM. The CDR3 DNA is TGTGCCAGCAGTTTGGACCCATACACAGATACGCAGTATTTT. This sequence encodes CASSLDPYTDTQYF.

This sequence joins TRBV6-9 and TRBJ1-1; TRBD1 aligns across 8 bases. The CDR3 is 14 amino acids. V shed 3 bases and J 4 bases; nucleotides not matched to a gene: 4. The germline gives CDR1 MNHGY, CDR2 SVAAGI. CDR3: CASSYGTGVTEAFF. The DNA for the CDR3 is TGTGCCAGCAGTTACGGGACAGGCGTCACTGAAGCTTTCTTT.

The chain recombines TRBV11-1 with TRBJ1-1, with unresolved D. The germline CDR1 and CDR2 sequences are SGHAT and FQDESV (reference sequence). The CDR3 is made up of 12 amino acids. V was clipped by 0 bases and J by 2 bases, with 1 base between them. CDR3 sequence (DNA): TGTGCCAGCAGCTTAGCAAACACTGAAGCTTTCTTT. This sequence encodes CASSLANTEAFF. Variable domain in full (rest from reference TRBV11-1 and TRBJ1-1): EAEVAQSPRYKITEKSQAVAFWCDPISGHATLYWYRQILGQGPELLVQFQDESVVDDSQLPKDRFSAERLKGVDSTLKIQPAELGDSAMYLCASSLANTEAFFGQGTRLTVV.

The chain links TRBV30 to TRBJ1-5; D gene unclear. CDR3 length: 13 amino acids. V was trimmed by 0 bases and J by 2 bases, leaving 5 bases between them. The germline V gene has CDR1 GTSNPN and CDR2 SVGIG (reference sequence). The CDR3 nucleotides are TGTGCCTGGAGTGTGGGAGGCAATCAGCCCCAGCATTTT. Translated: CAWSVGGNQPQHF.

The rearrangement links TRBV10-3 to TRBJ2-7, with 11 positions matching TRBD2. After removal of 6 bases from V and 5 bases from J, the junction contained 9 bases not matched to a gene. CDR3 size: 15 residues. Germline lookup yields CDR1 ENHRY and CDR2 SYGVKD. The CDR3 spells CAISSGTSGSHEQYF. DNA for the CDR3: TGTGCCATCAGCTCCGGGACTAGCGGTTCCCACGAGCAGTACTTC.

The chain is built from TRBV4-1 and TRBJ2-1, with D tentatively TRBD1 or TRBD2 (6 bases each). Trimming removed 4 bases from V and 4 bases from J, with 11 bases in between. The CDR3 length is 14 residues. Germline loops: CDR1 MGHRA, CDR2 YSYEKL. The DNA for the CDR3 is TGCGCCAGCAGCCGAGGGGGGCTGTACAATGAGCAGTTCTTC. Amino acids: CASSRGGLYNEQFF.

The chain links TRBV2 to TRBJ1-5, with unresolved D. Germline assignment: CDR1 SNHLY and CDR2 FYNNEI. The length of the CDR3 is 17 residues. Trimming left V 8 bases short and J 0 bases short, with 20 bases between. CDR3 bases: TGTGCCAGCGGGGAGGAACCTGCTCAGTATAGCAATCAGCCCCAGCATTTT. Translating gives CASGEEPAQYSNQPQHF.

A single count supports this clone. The J gene is TRBJ2-3, the V gene TRBV19; TRBD2 agrees at 8 bases. Germline assignment: CDR1 LNHDA and CDR2 SQIVND (reference sequence). With V trimmed by 6 bases and J by 5 bases, 4 bases remained unmatched. The CDR3 runs 13 residues. This chain's CDR3 is CASSQREIDTQYF. The CDR3 DNA is TGTGCCAGTAGCCAGCGGGAGATAGATACGCAGTATTTT.

The V call is TRBV21-1, the J call TRBJ2-2; the DNA was not used to check the table's D call, TRBD1. TRBV21-1 is a known pseudogene. The CDR3 has 17 amino acids. The CDR3 region is CASSKSPGTQNTGELFF. The CDR3 nucleotides read TGTGCCAGCAGCAAATCGCCGGGGACACAAAACACCGGGGAGCTGTTTTTT.

The chain is built from TRBV15 and TRBJ2-5; TRBD1 agrees at 7 bases. Germline trimming cut 0 bases from V and 6 bases from J; bases unmatched to any gene: 7. The germline gives CDR1 LNHNV, CDR2 YYDKDF (reference sequence). The CDR3 totals 15 residues. CDR3 in DNA: TGTGCCACCAGCAGAGATGAGTCCAGGGGGAAGACCCAGTACTTC. Amino acids: CATSRDESRGKTQYF.

This chain links TRBV4-2 with TRBJ2-1, with 7 bases identical to TRBD1. CDR3 size: 14 residues. CDR1 and CDR2 (germline): LGHNA, YNFKEQ. The ends lost 3 bases at V and 7 bases at J; junction bases unmatched: 6. The CDR3 here is CASSQRRQGNEQFF. The CDR3 DNA is TGTGCCAGCAGCCAGAGAAGACAGGGTAATGAGCAGTTCTTC.

This chain joins TRBV27 and TRBJ2-1, with D maybe TRBD2 (5 bases). This CDR3 region has 15 residues. CDR1 is MNHEY, CDR2 SMNVEV, per germline (reference sequence). V lost 4 bases and J 1 base, leaving 11 bases between the germline ends. The CDR3 here is CASSSDTGSYNEQFF. The CDR3 bases are TGTGCCAGCAGTTCCGACACGGGATCCTACAATGAGCAGTTCTTC.

CDR3 nucleotide sequence: TGTGCCTGGAGTAAGGGGGCGCCTGAGCAGTACTTC. This translates into CAWSKGAPEQYF. The chain links TRBV30 to TRBJ2-7; 7 nucleotides line up with TRBD1. The CDR3 loop spans 12 amino acids. Germline V gene sequence: CDR1 GTSNPN, CDR2 SVGIG (reference sequence). V trimming: 2 bases; J trimming: 7 bases; junction bases outside the gene matches: 5. The full variable domain, in which reference TRBV30 and TRBJ2-7 provide the parts outside the CDR3, is SQTIHQWPATLVQPVGSPLSLECTVEGTSNPNLYWYRQAAGRGLQLLFYSVGIGQISSEVPQNLSASRPQDRQFILSSKKLLLSDSGFYLCAWSKGAPEQYFGPGTRLTVT.

V gene TRBV2 combines with J gene TRBJ2-7; possible D gene TRBD1, 8 bases. The CDR3 contains 12 residues. The germline CDR1 and CDR2 sequences are SNHLY and FYNNEI. Trimming took off 5 bases at V and 9 bases at J, with 14 bases between the two ends. The CDR3 DNA reads as TGTGCCAGCAGTCGACAGGGGAGGGGGCAGTACTTC. Protein sequence: CASSRQGRGQYF.

CDR3 protein: CASSSINSGKVYEQFF. CDR3 sequence (DNA): TGTGCCAGCAGCTCCATAAATAGCGGGAAGGTCTATGAGCAGTTCTTC. The V call is TRBV5-6, the J call TRBJ2-1; 8 bases are shared with TRBD2. This CDR3 spans 16 amino acids. Per the germline V gene, CDR1 is SGHDT and CDR2 is YYEEEE. The junction had 13 bases not matched to a gene; V was cut back by 3 bases and J by 8 bases. Using reference TRBV5-6 and TRBJ2-1 for the parts outside the CDR3, the full variable domain is DAGVTQSPTHLIKTRGQQVTLRCSPKSGHDTVSWYQQALGQGPQFIFQYYEEEERQRGNFPDRFSGHQFPNYSSELNVNALLLGDSALYLCASSSINSGKVYEQFFGPGTRLTVL.

V and J are TRBV27 and TRBJ1-1; tentatively, D is TRBD1 (5 bases). The CDR3 length is 13 residues. Trimming pared 4 bases from V and 10 bases from J, leaving 16 bases between. Per germline, CDR1 MNHEY and CDR2 SMNVEV (reference sequence). The CDR3 bases are TGTGCCAGCAGTTCGTACCCCGGGGCGCGAGCTTTCTTT. Protein: CASSSYPGARAFF.

This clone was found once. The chain uses TRBV6-1 and TRBJ1-2; D is uncertain. The CDR3 sequence is 14 residues long. Trimming removed 5 bases at V and 4 bases at J, with 14 bases between. The germline V gene encodes CDR1 MNHNS and CDR2 SASEGT. Here the CDR3 reads CASSSLGGSYGYTF. As DNA, the CDR3 is TGTGCCAGCAGTTCGTTGGGAGGGTCCTATGGCTACACCTTC.

The V call is TRBV28, the J call TRBJ2-2; tentatively, D is TRBD1 (6 bases). The length of the CDR3 is 13 residues. The V end lost 7 bases, the J end lost 2 bases, and 8 bases lay between the germline ends. In germline, CDR1 is MDHEN, CDR2 SYDVKM. The CDR3 region has the DNA TGTGCCAGCAACAGGGTTAACACCGGGGAGCTGTTTTTT. Translating gives CASNRVNTGELFF.

The rearrangement joins TRBV28 to TRBJ1-5; D unclear. Trimming cost V 1 base and J 0 bases, with 7 bases left between them. The CDR3 is made up of 15 amino acids. Germline lookup yields CDR1 MDHEN and CDR2 SYDVKM. Here the CDR3 reads CASSLYKYSNQPQHF. The CDR3 bases are TGTGCCAGCAGTTTATACAAGTATAGCAATCAGCCCCAGCATTTT. The variable domain in full, with the rest retrieved from reference TRBV28 and TRBJ1-5, is DVKVTQSSRYLVKRTGEKVFLECVQDMDHENMFWYRQDPGLGLRLIYFSYDVKMKEKGDIPEGYSVSREKKERFSLILESASTNQTSMYLCASSLYKYSNQPQHFGDGTRLSIL.

This chain joins TRBV5-6 and TRBJ1-5, with 8 bases identical to TRBD1. CDR1 and CDR2 (germline): SGHDT, YYEEEE. The V gene end was trimmed by 4 bases and the J gene end by 6 bases; junction bases not matched to a gene: 9. The CDR3 has 15 residues. In DNA, the CDR3 is TGTGCCAGCAGCGCCGGACAGGGATCTTTTCAGCCCCAGCATTTT. It encodes CASSAGQGSFQPQHF.

The rearrangement joins TRBV11-2 to TRBJ2-7; 7 nucleotides agree with TRBD2. Per the germline V gene, CDR1 is SGHAT and CDR2 is FQNNGV. This CDR3 is built from 15 residues. The junction had 9 bases not matched to a gene; V was cut back by 5 bases and J by 2 bases. The CDR3 coding sequence is TGTGCCAGCAGCCCGGCCGGCGGGGGAGCCTACGAGCAGTACTTC. Translating gives CASSPAGGGAYEQYF.

This chain joins TRBV4-3 and TRBJ2-7; D gene ambiguous. This CDR3 spans 16 amino acids. Trimming pared 0 bases from V and 1 base from J, leaving 13 bases between. Germline lookup yields CDR1 LGHNA and CDR2 YSLEER. The CDR3 reads CASSQDRSGQSYEQYF. In nucleotides, the CDR3 is TGCGCCAGCAGCCAAGATCGGTCCGGGCAGTCCTACGAGCAGTACTTC.

This chain links TRBV30 with TRBJ2-7; the D gene is possibly TRBD1 (5 bases). Germline CDR1 is GTSNPN and CDR2 is SVGIG (reference sequence). Trimming left V 0 bases short and J 2 bases short, with 11 bases between. The CDR3 sequence is 14 residues long. CDR3 residues: CAWSVPRETYEQYF. For the CDR3, the DNA is TGTGCCTGGAGTGTACCCAGGGAAACCTACGAGCAGTACTTC.

This clone turned up a few times. The V and J genes are TRBV30 and TRBJ2-1; 10 nucleotides agree with TRBD2. J lost 6 bases, V lost 4 bases, and 6 bases had no gene match. The germline CDR1 and CDR2 sequences are GTSNPN and SVGIG (reference sequence). The CDR3 runs to 14 residues. The CDR3 nucleotides are TGTGCCTGGAATAGCGGGAGGCTTGGCAATGAGCAGTTCTTC. Its protein is CAWNSGRLGNEQFF.

The chain combines TRBV30 with TRBJ1-6; 7 positions agree with TRBD1. Per germline, CDR1 GTSNPN and CDR2 SVGIG (reference sequence). Trimming cost V 5 bases and J 8 bases; bases outside gene matches: 15. The CDR3 spans 16 residues. The CDR3 DNA is TGTGCCTGGGGAAACGTCGAGGGACAGAGAGATTCACCCCTCCACTTT. Encoded protein: CAWGNVEGQRDSPLHF.

V usage is TRBV7-9 and J usage is TRBJ1-6, with TRBD1 matching over 7 bases. V shed 11 bases and J 3 bases; nucleotides not matched to a gene: 16. The CDR3 has 17 residues. Germline loops: CDR1 SEHNR, CDR2 FQNEAQ (reference sequence). The CDR3 region is CAVEGAQGVIYNSPLHF. Here the CDR3 DNA reads TGTGCCGTAGAAGGGGCCCAGGGGGTGATCTATAATTCACCCCTCCACTTT.